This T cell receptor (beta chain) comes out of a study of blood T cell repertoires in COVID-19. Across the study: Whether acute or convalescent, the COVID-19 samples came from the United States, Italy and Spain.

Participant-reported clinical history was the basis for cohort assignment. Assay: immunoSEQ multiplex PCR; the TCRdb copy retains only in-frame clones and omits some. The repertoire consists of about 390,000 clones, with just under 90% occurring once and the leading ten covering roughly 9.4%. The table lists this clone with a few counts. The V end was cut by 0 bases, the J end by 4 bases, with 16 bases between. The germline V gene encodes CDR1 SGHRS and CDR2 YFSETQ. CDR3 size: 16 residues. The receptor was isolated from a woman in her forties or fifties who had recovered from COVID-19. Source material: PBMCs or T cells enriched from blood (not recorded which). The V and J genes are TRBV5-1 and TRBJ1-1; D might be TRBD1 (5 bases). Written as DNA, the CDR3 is TGCGCCAGCAGCTTGGGTAGGGGTGGGTTTGGCACTGAAGCTTTCTTT. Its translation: CASSLGRGGFGTEAFF.